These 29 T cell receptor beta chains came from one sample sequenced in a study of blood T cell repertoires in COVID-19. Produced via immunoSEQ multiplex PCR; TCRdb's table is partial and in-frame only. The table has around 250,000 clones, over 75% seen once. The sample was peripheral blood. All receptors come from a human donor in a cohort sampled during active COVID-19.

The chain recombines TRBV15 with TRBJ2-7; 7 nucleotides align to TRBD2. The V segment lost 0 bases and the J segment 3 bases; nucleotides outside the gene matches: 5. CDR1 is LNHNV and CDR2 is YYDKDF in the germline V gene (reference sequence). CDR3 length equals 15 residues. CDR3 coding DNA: TGTGCCACCAGCAGAGATGGGCTAGCGGACTACGAGCAGTACTTC. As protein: CATSRDGLADYEQYF. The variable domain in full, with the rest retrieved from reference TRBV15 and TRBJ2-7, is DAMVIQNPRYQVTQFGKPVTLSCSQTLNHNVMYWYQQKSSQAPKLLFHYYDKDFNNEADTPDNFQSRRPNTSFCFLDIRSPGLGDTAMYLCATSRDGLADYEQYFGPGTRLTVT.

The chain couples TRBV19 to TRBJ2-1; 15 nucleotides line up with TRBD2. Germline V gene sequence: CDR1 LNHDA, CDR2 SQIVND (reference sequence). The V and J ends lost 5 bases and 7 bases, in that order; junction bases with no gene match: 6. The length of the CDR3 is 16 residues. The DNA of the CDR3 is TGTGCCAGTAGTTTCTCCGGGACTAGCGGGGGGAATGAGCAGTTCTTC. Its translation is CASSFSGTSGGNEQFF. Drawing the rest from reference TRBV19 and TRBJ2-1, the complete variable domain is DGGITQSPKYLFRKEGQNVTLSCEQNLNHDAMYWYRQDPGQGLRLIYYSQIVNDFQKGDIAEGYSVSREKKESFPLTVTSAQKNPTAFYLCASSFSGTSGGNEQFFGPGTRLTVL.

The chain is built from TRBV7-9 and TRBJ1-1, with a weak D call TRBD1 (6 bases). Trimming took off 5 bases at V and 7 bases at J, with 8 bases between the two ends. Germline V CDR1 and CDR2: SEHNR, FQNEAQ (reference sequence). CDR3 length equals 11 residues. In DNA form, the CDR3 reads TGTGCCAGCAGCGAACAGGGTGAAGCTTTCTTT. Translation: CASSEQGEAFF.

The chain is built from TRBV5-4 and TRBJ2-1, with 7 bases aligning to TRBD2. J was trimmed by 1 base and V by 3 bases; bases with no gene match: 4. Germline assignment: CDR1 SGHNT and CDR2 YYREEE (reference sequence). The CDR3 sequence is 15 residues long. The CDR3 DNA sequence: TGTGCCAGCAGCTCGACTAGCTTGTCCTACAATGAGCAGTTCTTC. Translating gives CASSSTSLSYNEQFF. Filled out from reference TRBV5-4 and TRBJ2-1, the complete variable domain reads ETGVTQSPTHLIKTRGQQVTLRCSSQSGHNTVSWYQQALGQGPQFIFQYYREEENGRGNFPPRFSGLQFPNYSSELNVNALELDDSALYLCASSSTSLSYNEQFFGPGTRLTVL.

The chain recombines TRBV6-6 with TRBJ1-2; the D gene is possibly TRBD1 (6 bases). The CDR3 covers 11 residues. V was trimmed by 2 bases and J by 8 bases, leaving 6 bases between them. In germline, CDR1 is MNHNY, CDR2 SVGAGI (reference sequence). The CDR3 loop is CASSYGGGYTF. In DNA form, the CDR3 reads TGTGCCAGCAGTTACGGGGGCGGCTACACCTTC.

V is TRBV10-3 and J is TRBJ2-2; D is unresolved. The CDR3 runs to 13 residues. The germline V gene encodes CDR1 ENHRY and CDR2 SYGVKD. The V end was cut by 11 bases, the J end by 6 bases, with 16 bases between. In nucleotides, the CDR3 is TGTGCCGCTGGGCCAGGTTTCGCCGGGGAGCTGTTTTTT. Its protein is CAAGPGFAGELFF.

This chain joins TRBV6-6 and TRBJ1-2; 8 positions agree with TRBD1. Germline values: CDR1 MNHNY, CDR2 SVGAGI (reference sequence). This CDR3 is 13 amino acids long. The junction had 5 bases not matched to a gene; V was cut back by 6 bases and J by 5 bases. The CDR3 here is CASRTGTGYGYTF. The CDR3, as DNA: TGTGCCAGCAGAACCGGGACAGGATATGGCTACACCTTC.

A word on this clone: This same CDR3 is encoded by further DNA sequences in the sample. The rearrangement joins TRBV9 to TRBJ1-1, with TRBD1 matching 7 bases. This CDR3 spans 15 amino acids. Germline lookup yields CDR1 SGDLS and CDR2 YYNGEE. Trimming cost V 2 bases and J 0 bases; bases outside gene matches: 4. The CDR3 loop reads CASSVGDRLNTEAFF. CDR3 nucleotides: TGTGCCAGCAGCGTTGGGGACAGACTGAACACTGAAGCTTTCTTT.

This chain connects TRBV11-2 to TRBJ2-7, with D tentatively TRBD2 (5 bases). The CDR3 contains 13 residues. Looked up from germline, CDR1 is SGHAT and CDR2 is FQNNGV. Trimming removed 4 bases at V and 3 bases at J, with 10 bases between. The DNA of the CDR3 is TGTGCCAGCAGCTCCGGGATCGGCTACGAGCAGTACTTC. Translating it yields CASSSGIGYEQYF.

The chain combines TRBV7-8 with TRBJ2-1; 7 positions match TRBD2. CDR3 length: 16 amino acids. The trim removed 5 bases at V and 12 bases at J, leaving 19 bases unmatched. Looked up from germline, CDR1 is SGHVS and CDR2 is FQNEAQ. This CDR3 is CASSPRATGGSMLQFF. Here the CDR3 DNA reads TGTGCCAGCAGCCCACGCGCGACCGGGGGGTCAATGCTGCAGTTCTTC.

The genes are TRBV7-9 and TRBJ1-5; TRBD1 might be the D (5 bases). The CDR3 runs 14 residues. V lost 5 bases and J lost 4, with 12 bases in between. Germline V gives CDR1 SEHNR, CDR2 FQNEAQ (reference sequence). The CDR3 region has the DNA TGTGCCAGCAGCCTCGGACACTCTAATCAGCCCCAGCATTTT. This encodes CASSLGHSNQPQHF.

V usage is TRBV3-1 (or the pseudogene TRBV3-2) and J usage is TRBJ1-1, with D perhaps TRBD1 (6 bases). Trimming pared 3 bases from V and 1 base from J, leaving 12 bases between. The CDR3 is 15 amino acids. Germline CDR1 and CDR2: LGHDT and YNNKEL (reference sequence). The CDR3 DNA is TGTGCCAGCAGCCACACAGGGAAGGGGAACACTGAAGCTTTCTTT. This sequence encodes CASSHTGKGNTEAFF.

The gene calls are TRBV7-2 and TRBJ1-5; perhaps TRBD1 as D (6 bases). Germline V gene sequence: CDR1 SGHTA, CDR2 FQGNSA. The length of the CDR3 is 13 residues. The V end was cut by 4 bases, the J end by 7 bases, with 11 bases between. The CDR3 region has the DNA TGTGCCAGCAGCTCACAGGGAAACCAGCCCCAGCATTTT. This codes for CASSSQGNQPQHF.

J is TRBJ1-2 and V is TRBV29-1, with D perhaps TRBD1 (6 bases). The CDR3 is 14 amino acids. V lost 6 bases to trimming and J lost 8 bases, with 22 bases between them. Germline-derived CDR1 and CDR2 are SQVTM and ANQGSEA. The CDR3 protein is CSVAKDSPVVGYTF. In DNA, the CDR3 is TGCAGCGTCGCCAAGGACAGCCCGGTAGTGGGCTACACCTTC. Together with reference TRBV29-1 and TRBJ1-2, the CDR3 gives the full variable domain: SAVISQKPSRDICQRGTSLTIQCQVDSQVTMMFWYRQQPGQSLTLIATANQGSEATYESGFVIDKFPISRPNLTFSTLTVSNMSPEDSSIYLCSVAKDSPVVGYTFGSGTRLTVV.

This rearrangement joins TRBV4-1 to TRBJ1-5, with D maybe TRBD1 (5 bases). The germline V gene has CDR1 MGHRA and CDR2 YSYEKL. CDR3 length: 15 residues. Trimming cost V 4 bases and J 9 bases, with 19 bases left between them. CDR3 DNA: TGCGCCAGCAGCCGCTCGGAGACAGAGGTGTTGCCCCAGCATTTT. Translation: CASSRSETEVLPQHF.

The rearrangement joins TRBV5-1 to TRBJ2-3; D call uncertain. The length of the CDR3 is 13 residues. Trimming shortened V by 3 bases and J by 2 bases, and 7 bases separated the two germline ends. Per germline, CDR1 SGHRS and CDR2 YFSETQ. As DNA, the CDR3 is TGCGCCAGCAGCTGGGCAGACACAGATACGCAGTATTTT. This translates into CASSWADTDTQYF.

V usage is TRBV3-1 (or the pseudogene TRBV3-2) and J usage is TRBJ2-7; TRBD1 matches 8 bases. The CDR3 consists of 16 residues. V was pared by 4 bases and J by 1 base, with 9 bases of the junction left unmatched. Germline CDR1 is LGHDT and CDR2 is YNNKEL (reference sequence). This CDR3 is CASSPPGTGKSYEQYF. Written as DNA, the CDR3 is TGTGCCAGCAGCCCTCCCGGGACAGGCAAGTCCTACGAGCAGTACTTC.

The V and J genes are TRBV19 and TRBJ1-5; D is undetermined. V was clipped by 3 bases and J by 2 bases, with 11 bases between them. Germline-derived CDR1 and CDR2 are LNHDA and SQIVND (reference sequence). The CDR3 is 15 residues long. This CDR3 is CASSITGEGNQPQHF. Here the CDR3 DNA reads TGTGCCAGTAGTATCACCGGGGAAGGCAATCAGCCCCAGCATTTT.

CDR3 sequence reads: CASSFPLGQGNYGYTF. The DNA for the CDR3 is TGTGCCAGCAGTTTTCCCCTGGGACAGGGAAACTATGGCTACACCTTC. The gene calls are TRBV6-5 and TRBJ1-2; 9 positions match TRBD1. V lost 4 bases, J lost 2 bases, and 8 bases stayed unmatched. Germline V gene data show CDR1 as MNHEY and CDR2 as SVGAGI. This CDR3 has 16 amino acids.

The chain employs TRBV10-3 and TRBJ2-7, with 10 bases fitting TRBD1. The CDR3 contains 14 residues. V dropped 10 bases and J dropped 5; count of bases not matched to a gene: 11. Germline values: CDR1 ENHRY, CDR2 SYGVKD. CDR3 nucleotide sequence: TGTGCCACCCTCCGGGACAGGGGAGGCCACGAGCAGTACTTC. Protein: CATLRDRGGHEQYF.

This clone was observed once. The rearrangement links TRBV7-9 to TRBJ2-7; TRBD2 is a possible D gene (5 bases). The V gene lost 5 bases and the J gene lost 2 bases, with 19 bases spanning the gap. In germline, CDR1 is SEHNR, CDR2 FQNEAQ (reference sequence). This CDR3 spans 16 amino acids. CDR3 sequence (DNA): TGTGCCAGCAGCCGCGAGGGCGGGCCGGATGCCTACGAGCAGTACTTC. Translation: CASSREGGPDAYEQYF.

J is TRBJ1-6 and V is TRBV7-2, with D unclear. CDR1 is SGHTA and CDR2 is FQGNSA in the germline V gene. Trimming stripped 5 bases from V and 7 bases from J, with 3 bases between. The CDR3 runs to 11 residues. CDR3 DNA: TGTGCCAGCAGCCAGAATTCACCCCTCCACTTT. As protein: CASSQNSPLHF.

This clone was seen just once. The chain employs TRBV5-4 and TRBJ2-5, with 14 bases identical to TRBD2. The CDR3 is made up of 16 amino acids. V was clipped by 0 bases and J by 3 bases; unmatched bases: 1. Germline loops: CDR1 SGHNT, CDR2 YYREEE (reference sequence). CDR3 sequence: CASSLVGLAGEETQYF. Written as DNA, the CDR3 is TGTGCCAGCAGCTTGGTGGGACTAGCGGGAGAAGAGACCCAGTACTTC.

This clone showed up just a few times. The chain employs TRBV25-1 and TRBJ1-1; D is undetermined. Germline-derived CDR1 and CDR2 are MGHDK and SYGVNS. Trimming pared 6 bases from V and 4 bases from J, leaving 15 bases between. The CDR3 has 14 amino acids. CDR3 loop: CASSEGWRTTEAFF. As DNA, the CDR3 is TGTGCCAGCAGCGAAGGGTGGAGGACCACTGAAGCTTTCTTT.

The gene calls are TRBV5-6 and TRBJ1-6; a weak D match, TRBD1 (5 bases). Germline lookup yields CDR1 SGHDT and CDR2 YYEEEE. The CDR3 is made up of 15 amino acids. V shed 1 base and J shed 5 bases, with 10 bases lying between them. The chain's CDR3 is CASSLNRIHNSPLHF. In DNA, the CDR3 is TGTGCCAGCAGCTTGAACAGGATTCATAATTCACCCCTCCACTTT.

CDR3 coding DNA: TGTGCCAGCAGCCCAGGGGGGTCCTATGGCTACACCTTC. It codes for CASSPGGSYGYTF. The chain employs TRBV9 and TRBJ1-2; TRBD1 matches 7 bases. J was trimmed by 4 bases and V by 4 bases; bases with no gene match: 4. Germline values: CDR1 SGDLS, CDR2 YYNGEE. The CDR3 has 13 residues.

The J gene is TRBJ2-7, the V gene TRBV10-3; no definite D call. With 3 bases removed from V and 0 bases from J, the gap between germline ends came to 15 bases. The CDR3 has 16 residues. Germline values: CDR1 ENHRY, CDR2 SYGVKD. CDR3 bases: TGTGCCATCAGTGATGGGTCAGCGCAGAGCTCCTACGAGCAGTACTTC. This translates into CAISDGSAQSSYEQYF.

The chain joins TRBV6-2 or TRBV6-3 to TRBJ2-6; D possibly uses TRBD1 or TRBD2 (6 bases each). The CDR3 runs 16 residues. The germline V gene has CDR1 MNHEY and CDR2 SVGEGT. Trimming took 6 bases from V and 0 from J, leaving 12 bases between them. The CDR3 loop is CASRYGGGSGANVLTF. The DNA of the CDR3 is TGTGCCAGCAGATACGGGGGCGGCTCTGGGGCCAACGTCCTGACTTTC.

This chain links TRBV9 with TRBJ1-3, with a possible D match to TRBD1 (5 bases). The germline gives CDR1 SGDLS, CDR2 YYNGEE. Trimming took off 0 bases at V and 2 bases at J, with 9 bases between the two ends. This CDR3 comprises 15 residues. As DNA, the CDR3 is TGTGCCAGCAGCGTAGGGGGCACTACTGGAAACACCATATATTTT. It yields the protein CASSVGGTTGNTIYF. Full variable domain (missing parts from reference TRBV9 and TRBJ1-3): DSGVTQTPKHLITATGQRVTLRCSPRSGDLSVYWYQQSLDQGLQFLIQYYNGEERAKGNILERFSAQQFPDLHSELNLSSLELGDSALYFCASSVGGTTGNTIYFGEGSWLTVV.